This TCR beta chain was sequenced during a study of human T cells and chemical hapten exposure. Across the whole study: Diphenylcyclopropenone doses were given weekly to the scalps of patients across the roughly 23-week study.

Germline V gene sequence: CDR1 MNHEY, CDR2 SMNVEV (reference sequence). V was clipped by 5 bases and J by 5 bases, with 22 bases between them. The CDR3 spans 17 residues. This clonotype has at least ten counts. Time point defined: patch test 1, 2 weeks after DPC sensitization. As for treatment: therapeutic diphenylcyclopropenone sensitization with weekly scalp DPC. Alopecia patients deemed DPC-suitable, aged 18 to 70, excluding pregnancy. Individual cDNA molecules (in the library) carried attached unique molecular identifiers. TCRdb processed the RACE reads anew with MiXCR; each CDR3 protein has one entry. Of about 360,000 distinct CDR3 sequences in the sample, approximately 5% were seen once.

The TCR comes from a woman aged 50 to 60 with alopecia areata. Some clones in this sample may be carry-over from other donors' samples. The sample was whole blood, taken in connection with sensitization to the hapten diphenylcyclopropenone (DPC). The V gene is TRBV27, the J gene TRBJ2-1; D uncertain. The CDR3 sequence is CASSLLPGAPLNNEQFF. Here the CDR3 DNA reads TGTGCCAGCAGTCTCCTCCCAGGTGCCCCCTTGAACAATGAGCAGTTCTTC.